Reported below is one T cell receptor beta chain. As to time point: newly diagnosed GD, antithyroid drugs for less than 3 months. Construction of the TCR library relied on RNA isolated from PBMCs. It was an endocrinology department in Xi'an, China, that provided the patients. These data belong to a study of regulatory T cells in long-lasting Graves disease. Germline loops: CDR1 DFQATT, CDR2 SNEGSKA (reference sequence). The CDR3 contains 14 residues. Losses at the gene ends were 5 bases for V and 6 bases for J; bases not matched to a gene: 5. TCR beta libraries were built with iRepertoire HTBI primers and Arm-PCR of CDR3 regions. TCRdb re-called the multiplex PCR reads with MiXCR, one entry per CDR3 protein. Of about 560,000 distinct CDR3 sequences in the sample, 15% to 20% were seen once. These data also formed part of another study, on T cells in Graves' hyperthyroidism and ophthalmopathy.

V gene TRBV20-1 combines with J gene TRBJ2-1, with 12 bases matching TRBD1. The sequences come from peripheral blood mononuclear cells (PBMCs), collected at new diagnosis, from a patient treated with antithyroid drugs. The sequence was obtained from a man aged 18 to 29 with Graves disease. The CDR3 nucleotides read TGCAGTGCTTGGGACAGGGGGCGCCTCAATGAGCAGTTCTTC. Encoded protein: CSAWDRGRLNEQFF.